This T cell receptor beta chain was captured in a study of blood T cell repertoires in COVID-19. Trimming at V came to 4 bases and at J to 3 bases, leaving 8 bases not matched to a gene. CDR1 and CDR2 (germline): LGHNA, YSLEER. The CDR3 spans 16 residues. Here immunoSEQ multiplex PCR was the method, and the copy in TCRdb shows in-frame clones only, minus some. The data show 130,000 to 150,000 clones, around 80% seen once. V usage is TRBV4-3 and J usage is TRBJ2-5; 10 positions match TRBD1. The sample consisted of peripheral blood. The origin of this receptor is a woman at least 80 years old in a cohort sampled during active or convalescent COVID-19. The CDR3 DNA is TGCGCCAGCAGCCCCCGGGACAGGGGAGGGAAAGAGACCCAGTACTTC. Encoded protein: CASSPRDRGGKETQYF.